Listed below are T cell receptor beta chains from one sample, sequenced in a study of CD8 T cells in Susac syndrome. TCRdb fed the immunoSEQ multiplex PCR reads into MiXCR, producing one record per CDR3 protein. The data contain about 200,000 distinct CDR3 sequences, roughly 90% of them singletons. Sequencing was done on a sample of CD4+ T cells from PBMCs. These receptors were obtained from a human donor with Susac syndrome. The CDR3 runs from the conserved cysteine through the conserved F or W. The D gene is left open where the match is weak. For some rows the clone size is stated as once, few or many, or as a class when expanded; others skip it.

>TRBJ2-7|TRBV2|NA|NA
TGTGCCAGCAAAGATGTGAGGGGATCTGCCTACGAGCAGTACTTC
CASKDVRGSAYEQYF
>TRBJ1-2|TRBV19|once|NA
TGTGCCAGTAACGACAGGACAGACTATGGCTACACCTTC
CASNDRTDYGYTF
>TRBJ2-7|TRBV7-3|NA|TRBD2
TGTGCCAGCAGCCAGAATAGCGGGAGCTCCTACGAGCAGTACTTC
CASSQNSGSSYEQYF
>TRBJ1-1|TRBV3-1|NA|NA
TGTGCCAGCAATTCACAGGGGAACACTGAAGCTTTCTTT
CASNSQGNTEAFF
>TRBJ1-2|TRBV3-1|NA|TRBD1
TGTGCCAGCAGCCCAGCCGACAGGGAACGTGGCTACACCTTC
CASSPADRERGYTF
>TRBJ1-1|TRBV20-1|NA|NA
TGCAGTGCTAGAGATGAGGGGACCGAGAACACTGAAGCTTTCTTT
CSARDEGTENTEAFF
>TRBJ2-3|TRBV12-3/TRBV12-4|NA|TRBD2
TGTGCCAGCAGTTTGCCCGCTAGCGGGGGCCCGCAGTATTTT
CASSLPASGGPQYF
>TRBJ1-2|TRBV6-2/TRBV6-3|NA|NA
TGTGCCAGCAGTTACAGCAGGGTTCAGGACTATGGCTACACCTTC
CASSYSRVQDYGYTF
>TRBJ2-5|TRBV10-3|NA|NA
TGTGCCATCAGTTGGCAGCATCAAGAGACCCAGTACTTC
CAISWQHQETQYF
>TRBJ2-3|TRBV27|NA|TRBD1
TGTGCCAGCAGTTTAAGGCGACAGGGGGCGACAGATACGCAGTATTTT
CASSLRRQGATDTQYF
>TRBJ2-5|TRBV24-1|NA|TRBD1
TGTGCCACCAGTGATTATGGGACAGGGCGAGAGGAGACCCAGTACTTC
CATSDYGTGREETQYF
>TRBJ1-1|TRBV5-1|few|TRBD1
TGCGCCAGCATGGGTTTTCAAGACTCGGACAGGCCGAACACTGAAGCTTTCTTT
CASMGFQDSDRPNTEAFF
>TRBJ2-2|TRBV20-1|NA|TRBD1
TGCAGCATAAGGACAGGGAACACCGGGGAGCTGTTTTTT
CSIRTGNTGELFF
>TRBJ1-1|TRBV6-5|once|TRBD1
TGTGCCAGCAGTTACTTGGGACAGGGAGGGAACACTGAAGCTTTCTTT
CASSYLGQGGNTEAFF
>TRBJ2-1|TRBV10-2|NA|NA
TGCGCCAGCAGCGGGAGAAGCTCCTACAATGAGCAGTTCTTC
CASSGRSSYNEQFF
>TRBJ1-4|TRBV20-1|NA|TRBD1
TGCAGTGTTAGGACAGGGAATGAAAAACTGTTTTTT
CSVRTGNEKLFF
>TRBJ2-1|TRBV5-1|NA|NA
TGCGCCAGCAGCTCAAAACGGGGACCGACCTCCTACAATGAGCAGTTCTTC
CASSSKRGPTSYNEQFF
>TRBJ1-5|TRBV6-5|NA|TRBD1
TGTGCCAGCAGTTACCGACAGGGGACTCAGCCCCAGCATTTT
CASSYRQGTQPQHF
>TRBJ1-5|TRBV2|NA|NA
TGTGCCACCAAACGGAGGGAGTCATCGCCCCAGCATTTT
CATKRRESSPQHF
>TRBJ1-1|TRBV7-2|NA|NA
TGTGCCAGCAGCTTAGAGTCCGTGACGGAGAACACTGAAGCTTTCTTT
CASSLESVTENTEAFF
>TRBJ2-1|TRBV12-5|once|NA
TGTGCTAGTGGCCGACAGACGTCCTACAATGAGCAGTTCTTC
CASGRQTSYNEQFF
>TRBJ2-4|TRBV5-1|NA|NA
TGCGCCAGCAGCCGGGGACGGGCCCCAAACATTCAGTACTTC
CASSRGRAPNIQYF
>TRBJ1-2|TRBV20-1|NA|TRBD1
TGCAGTGCCGAAGACAGGGGAGCTTATGGCTACACCTTC
CSAEDRGAYGYTF
>TRBJ2-4|TRBV5-4|NA|NA
TGTGCCAGCAGCTTGTCGCGGGGCGACGGGGCTAGCATTCAGTACTTC
CASSLSRGDGASIQYF
>TRBJ2-1|TRBV19|NA|TRBD2
TGTGCCAGTAGTATTGAGGGAGGGAAGCAGTTCTTC
CASSIEGGKQFF
>TRBJ2-5|TRBV2|NA|NA
TGTGCCAGCACTTTAAAAGAGACCCAGTACTTC
CASTLKETQYF
>TRBJ1-1|TRBV29-1|few|NA
TGCAGCGTTGAAGATCTGGCAGCCACTGAAGCTTTCTTT
CSVEDLAATEAFF
>TRBJ2-3|TRBV5-4|NA|NA
TGTGCCAGCAGCTTGGAAGGGAAGGGCACAGATACGCAGTATTTT
CASSLEGKGTDTQYF
>TRBJ2-1|TRBV10-3|NA|TRBD2
TGTGCCATCAGTGAGTCGGCTAGCGGGGGAACCTACAATGAGCAGTTCTTC
CAISESASGGTYNEQFF
>TRBJ2-1|TRBV6-1|few|TRBD2
TGTGCCAGCAGTGGCACGGGGGGTAACAATGAGCAGTTCTTC
CASSGTGGNNEQFF
>TRBJ2-3|TRBV4-1|NA|NA
TGCGCCAGCAGCCAAAGCTATTCCGATACGCAGTATTTT
CASSQSYSDTQYF